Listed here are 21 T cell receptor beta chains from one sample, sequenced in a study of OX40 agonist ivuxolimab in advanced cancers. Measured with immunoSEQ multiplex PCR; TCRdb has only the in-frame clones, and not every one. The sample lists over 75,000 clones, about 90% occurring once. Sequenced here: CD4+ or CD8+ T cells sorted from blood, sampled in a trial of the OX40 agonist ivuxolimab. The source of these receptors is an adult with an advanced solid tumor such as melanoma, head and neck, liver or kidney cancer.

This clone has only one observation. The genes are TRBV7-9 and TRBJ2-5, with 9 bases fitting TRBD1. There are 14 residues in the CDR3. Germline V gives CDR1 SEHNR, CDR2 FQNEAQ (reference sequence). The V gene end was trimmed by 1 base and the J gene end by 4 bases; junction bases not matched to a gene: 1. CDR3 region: CASSLGQGVETQYF. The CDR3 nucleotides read TGTGCCAGCAGCTTAGGACAGGGGGTAGAGACCCAGTACTTC.

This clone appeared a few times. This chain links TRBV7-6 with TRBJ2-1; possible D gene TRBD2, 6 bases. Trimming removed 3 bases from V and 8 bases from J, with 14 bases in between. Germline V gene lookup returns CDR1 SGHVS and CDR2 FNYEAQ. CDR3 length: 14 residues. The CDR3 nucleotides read TGTGCCAGCAGCTTCGGCGGAGGGAGCGATGAGCAGTTCTTC. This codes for CASSFGGGSDEQFF.

The CDR3 DNA sequence: TGCGCCAGCAGCTTGGTACAGGGGGCGAGTGAAGCTTTCTTT. Translating it yields CASSLVQGASEAFF. This chain links TRBV5-1 with TRBJ1-1; TRBD1 matches at 9 bases. The CDR3 sequence is 14 residues long. Germline lookup yields CDR1 SGHRS and CDR2 YFSETQ. The V gene end was trimmed by 0 bases and the J gene end by 7 bases; junction bases not matched to a gene: 4.

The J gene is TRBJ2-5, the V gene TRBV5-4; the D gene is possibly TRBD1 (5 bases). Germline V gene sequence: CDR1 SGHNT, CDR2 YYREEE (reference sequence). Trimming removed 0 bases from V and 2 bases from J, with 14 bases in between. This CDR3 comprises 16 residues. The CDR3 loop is CASSLVGKGPQETQYF. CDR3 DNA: TGTGCCAGCAGCTTGGTCGGAAAGGGGCCACAAGAGACCCAGTACTTC. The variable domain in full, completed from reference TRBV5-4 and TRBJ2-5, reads ETGVTQSPTHLIKTRGQQVTLRCSSQSGHNTVSWYQQALGQGPQFIFQYYREEENGRGNFPPRFSGLQFPNYSSELNVNALELDDSALYLCASSLVGKGPQETQYFGPGTRLLVL.

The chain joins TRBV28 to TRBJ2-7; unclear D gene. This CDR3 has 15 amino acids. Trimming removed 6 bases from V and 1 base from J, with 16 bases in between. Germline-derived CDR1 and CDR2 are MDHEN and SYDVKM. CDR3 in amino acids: CASSRTSVLSYEQYF. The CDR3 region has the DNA TGTGCCAGCAGCCGCACAAGCGTCCTGTCCTACGAGCAGTACTTC.

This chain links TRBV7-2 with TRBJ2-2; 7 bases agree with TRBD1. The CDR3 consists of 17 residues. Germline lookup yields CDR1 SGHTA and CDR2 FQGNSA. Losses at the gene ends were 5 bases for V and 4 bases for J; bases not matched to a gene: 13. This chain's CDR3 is CASSPSIDRAGTGELFF. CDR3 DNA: TGTGCCAGCAGCCCCTCCATCGACAGGGCGGGCACCGGGGAGCTGTTTTTT.

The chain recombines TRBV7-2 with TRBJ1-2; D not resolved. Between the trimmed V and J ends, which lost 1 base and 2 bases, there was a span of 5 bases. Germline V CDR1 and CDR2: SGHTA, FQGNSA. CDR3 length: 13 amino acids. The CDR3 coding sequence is TGTGCCAGCAGCTTAGGTTGGAACTATGGCTACACCTTC. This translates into CASSLGWNYGYTF.

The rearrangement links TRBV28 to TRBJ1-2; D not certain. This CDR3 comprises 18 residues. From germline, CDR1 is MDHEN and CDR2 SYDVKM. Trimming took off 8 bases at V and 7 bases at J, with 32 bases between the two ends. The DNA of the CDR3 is TGTGCCAGCCGATTTATGGGGAACAGCCCCGGCGAGATCGGTGGCTACACCTTC. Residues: CASRFMGNSPGEIGGYTF.

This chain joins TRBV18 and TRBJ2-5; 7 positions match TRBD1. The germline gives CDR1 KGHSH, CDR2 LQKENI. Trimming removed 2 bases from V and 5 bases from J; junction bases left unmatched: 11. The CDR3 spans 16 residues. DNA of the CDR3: TGTGCCAGCTCACCAGGGACAGCGGCTTATGGGGAGACCCAGTACTTC. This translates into CASSPGTAAYGETQYF.

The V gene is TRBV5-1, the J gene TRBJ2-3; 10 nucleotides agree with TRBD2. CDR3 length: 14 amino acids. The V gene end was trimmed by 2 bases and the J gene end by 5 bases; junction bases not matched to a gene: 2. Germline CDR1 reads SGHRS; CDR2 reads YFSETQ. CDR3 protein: CASSFGLAVDTQYF. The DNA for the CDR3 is TGCGCCAGCAGCTTCGGACTAGCGGTAGATACGCAGTATTTT. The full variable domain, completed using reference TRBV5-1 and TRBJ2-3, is KAGVTQTPRYLIKTRGQQVTLSCSPISGHRSVSWYQQTPGQGLQFLFEYFSETQRNKGNFPGRFSGRQFSNSRSEMNVSTLELGDSALYLCASSFGLAVDTQYFGPGTRLTVL.

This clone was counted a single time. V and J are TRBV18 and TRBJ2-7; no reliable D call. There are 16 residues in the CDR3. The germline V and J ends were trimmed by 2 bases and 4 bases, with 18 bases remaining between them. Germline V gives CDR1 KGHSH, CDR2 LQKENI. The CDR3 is CASSPDLIMFSYEQYF. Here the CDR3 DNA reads TGTGCCAGCTCACCAGACCTAATCATGTTCTCGTACGAGCAGTACTTC. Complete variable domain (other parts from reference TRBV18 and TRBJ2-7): NAGVMQNPRHLVRRRGQEARLRCSPMKGHSHVYWYRQLPEEGLKFMVYLQKENIIDESGMPKERFSAEFPKEGPSILRIQQVVRGDSAAYFCASSPDLIMFSYEQYFGPGTRLTVT.

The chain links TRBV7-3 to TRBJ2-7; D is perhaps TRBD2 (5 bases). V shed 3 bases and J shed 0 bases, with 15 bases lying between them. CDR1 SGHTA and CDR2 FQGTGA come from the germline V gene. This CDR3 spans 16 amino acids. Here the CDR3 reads CASSLTLAGASYEQYF. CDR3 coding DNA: TGTGCCAGCAGCTTGACTCTGGCGGGCGCCTCCTACGAGCAGTACTTC.

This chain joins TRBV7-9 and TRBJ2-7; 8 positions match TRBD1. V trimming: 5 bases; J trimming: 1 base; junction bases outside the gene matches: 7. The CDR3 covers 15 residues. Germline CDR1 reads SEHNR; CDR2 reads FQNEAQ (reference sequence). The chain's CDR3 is CASSPGTGLSYEQYF. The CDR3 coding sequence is TGTGCCAGCAGCCCAGGGACAGGCTTATCCTACGAGCAGTACTTC.

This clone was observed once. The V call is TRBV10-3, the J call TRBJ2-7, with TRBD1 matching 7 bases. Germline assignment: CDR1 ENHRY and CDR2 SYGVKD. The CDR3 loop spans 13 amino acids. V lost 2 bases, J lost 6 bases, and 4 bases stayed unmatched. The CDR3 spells CAISEVTGSEQYF. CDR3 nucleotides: TGTGCCATCAGTGAGGTGACAGGGTCCGAGCAGTACTTC.

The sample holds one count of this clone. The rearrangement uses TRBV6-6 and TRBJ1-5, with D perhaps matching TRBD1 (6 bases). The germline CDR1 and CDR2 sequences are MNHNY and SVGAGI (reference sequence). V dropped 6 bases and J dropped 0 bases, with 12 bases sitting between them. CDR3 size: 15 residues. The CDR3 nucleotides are TGTGCCAGCAGACGTAGACAGGATAGCAATCAGCCCCAGCATTTT. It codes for CASRRRQDSNQPQHF.

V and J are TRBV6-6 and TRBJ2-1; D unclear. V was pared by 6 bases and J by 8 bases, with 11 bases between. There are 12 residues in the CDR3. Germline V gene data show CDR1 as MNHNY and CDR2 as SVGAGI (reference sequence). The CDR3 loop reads CASSPSYHEQFF. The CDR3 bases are TGTGCCAGCAGCCCTAGTTACCATGAGCAGTTCTTC.

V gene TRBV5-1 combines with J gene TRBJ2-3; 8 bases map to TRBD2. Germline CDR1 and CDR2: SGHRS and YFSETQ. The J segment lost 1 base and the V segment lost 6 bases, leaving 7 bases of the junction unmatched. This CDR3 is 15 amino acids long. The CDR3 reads CASTTTSGGTDTQYF. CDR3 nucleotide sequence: TGCGCCAGCACAACCACTAGCGGAGGCACAGATACGCAGTATTTT. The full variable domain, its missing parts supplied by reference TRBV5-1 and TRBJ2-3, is KAGVTQTPRYLIKTRGQQVTLSCSPISGHRSVSWYQQTPGQGLQFLFEYFSETQRNKGNFPGRFSGRQFSNSRSEMNVSTLELGDSALYLCASTTTSGGTDTQYFGPGTRLTVL.

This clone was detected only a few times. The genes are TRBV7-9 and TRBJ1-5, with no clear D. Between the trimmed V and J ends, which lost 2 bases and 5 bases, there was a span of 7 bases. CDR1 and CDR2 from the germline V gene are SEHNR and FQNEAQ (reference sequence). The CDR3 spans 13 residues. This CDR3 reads CASSLKSDQPQHF. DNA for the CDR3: TGTGCCAGCAGCTTAAAATCGGATCAGCCCCAGCATTTT.

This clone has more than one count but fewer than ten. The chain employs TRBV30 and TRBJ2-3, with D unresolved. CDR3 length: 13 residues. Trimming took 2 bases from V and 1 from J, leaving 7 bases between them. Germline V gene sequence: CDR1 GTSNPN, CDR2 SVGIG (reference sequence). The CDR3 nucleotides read TGTGCCTGGAGTAGTGGCGGCACAGATACGCAGTATTTT. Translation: CAWSSGGTDTQYF.

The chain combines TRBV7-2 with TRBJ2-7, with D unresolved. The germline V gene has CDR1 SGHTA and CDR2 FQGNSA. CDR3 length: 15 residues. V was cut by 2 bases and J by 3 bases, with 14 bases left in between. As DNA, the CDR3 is TGTGCCAGCAGCTTAATGGCTACCTCCGGCTACGAGCAGTACTTC. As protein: CASSLMATSGYEQYF.

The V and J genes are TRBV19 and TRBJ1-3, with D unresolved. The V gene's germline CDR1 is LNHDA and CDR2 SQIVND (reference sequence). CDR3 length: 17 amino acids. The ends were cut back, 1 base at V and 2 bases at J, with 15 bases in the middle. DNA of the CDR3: TGTGCCAGTAGTATAGCCCGGGCCGTTAGGACTGGAAACACCATATATTTT. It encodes CASSIARAVRTGNTIYF. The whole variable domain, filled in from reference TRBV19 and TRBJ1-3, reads DGGITQSPKYLFRKEGQNVTLSCEQNLNHDAMYWYRQDPGQGLRLIYYSQIVNDFQKGDIAEGYSVSREKKESFPLTVTSAQKNPTAFYLCASSIARAVRTGNTIYFGEGSWLTVV.